This is a list of T cell receptor beta chains from one sample in a study of memory CD4+ T cells and cytomegalovirus serostatus. Here immunoSEQ multiplex PCR was the method, and the copy in TCRdb shows in-frame clones only, minus some. The data contain around 84,000 clones, 80% of them singletons. The sequencing input was memory CD4+ T cells from blood. All receptors derive from an adult in good health and CMV-seronegative. The CDR3 runs from the conserved cysteine through the conserved F or W. Fields, in order: D gene, V gene, clone size, J gene, CDR3 protein, CDR3 DNA. The D gene is left open where the match is weak. Size is omitted from some rows. Given values are once, few, many or a class for expanded clones.

d_gene: TRBD2
v_gene: TRBV29-1
abundance: NA
j_gene: TRBJ2-2
CDR3aa: CSASSGGSTNTGELFF
CDR3nt: TGCAGCGCCTCCAGCGGGGGATCCACGAACACCGGGGAGCTGTTTTTT

d_gene: NA
v_gene: TRBV4-1
abundance: few
j_gene: TRBJ2-2
CDR3aa: CASSGPALGELFF
CDR3nt: TGCGCCAGCTCTGGGCCCGCGCTCGGGGAGCTGTTTTTT

d_gene: NA
v_gene: TRBV28
abundance: NA
j_gene: TRBJ2-5
CDR3aa: CASSFPTRETQYF
CDR3nt: TGTGCCAGCAGTTTCCCGACTCGGGAGACCCAGTACTTC

d_gene: TRBD2
v_gene: TRBV2
abundance: NA
j_gene: TRBJ2-7
CDR3aa: CASSQRGASYEQYF
CDR3nt: TGTGCCAGCAGTCAGCGGGGGGCATCCTACGAGCAGTACTTC

d_gene: TRBD1
v_gene: TRBV7-8
abundance: few
j_gene: TRBJ1-6
CDR3aa: CASSSDRGSSPLHF
CDR3nt: TGTGCCAGCAGCTCTGACAGGGGTAGTTCACCCCTCCACTTT

d_gene: TRBD1
v_gene: TRBV11-2
abundance: NA
j_gene: TRBJ2-7
CDR3aa: CASSSRTGGVEQYF
CDR3nt: TGTGCCAGCAGCTCGCGGACAGGGGGCGTCGAGCAGTACTTC

d_gene: NA
v_gene: TRBV4-3
abundance: NA
j_gene: TRBJ1-1
CDR3aa: CASSQQGLNTEAFF
CDR3nt: TGCGCCAGCAGCCAGCAGGGGTTGAACACTGAAGCTTTCTTT

d_gene: NA
v_gene: TRBV19
abundance: few
j_gene: TRBJ2-7
CDR3aa: CASSSTGTNYEQYF
CDR3nt: TGTGCCAGTAGTAGCACCGGGACAAACTACGAGCAGTACTTC

d_gene: NA
v_gene: TRBV25-1
abundance: NA
j_gene: TRBJ1-2
CDR3aa: CASRNSNNYGYTF
CDR3nt: TGTGCCAGCAGAAACAGCAATAACTATGGCTACACCTTC

d_gene: NA
v_gene: TRBV4-1
abundance: NA
j_gene: TRBJ1-1
CDR3aa: CASSQDRESGAFF
CDR3nt: TGCGCCAGCAGCCAAGATCGAGAATCCGGGGCTTTCTTT

d_gene: NA
v_gene: TRBV4-1
abundance: medium-sized
j_gene: TRBJ2-2
CDR3aa: CASSQEMNTGELFF
CDR3nt: TGCGCCAGCAGCCAAGAAATGAACACCGGGGAGCTGTTTTTT

d_gene: NA
v_gene: TRBV5-1
abundance: NA
j_gene: TRBJ1-2
CDR3aa: CASSFEGGYGYTF
CDR3nt: TGCGCCAGCAGCTTTGAGGGGGGATACGGCTACACCTTC

d_gene: TRBD2
v_gene: TRBV7-9
abundance: NA
j_gene: TRBJ2-3
CDR3aa: CASRGSGGTDTQYF
CDR3nt: TGTGCCAGCCGGGGTAGCGGGGGCACAGATACGCAGTATTTT

d_gene: TRBD1
v_gene: TRBV6-1
abundance: few
j_gene: TRBJ2-7
CDR3aa: CASSVRQGYEQYF
CDR3nt: TGTGCCAGCAGTGTCAGACAGGGCTACGAGCAGTACTTC

d_gene: NA
v_gene: TRBV28
abundance: NA
j_gene: TRBJ1-5
CDR3aa: CASSLNRNNQPQHF
CDR3nt: TGTGCCAGCAGTTTAAATCGGAACAATCAGCCCCAGCATTTT

d_gene: NA
v_gene: TRBV9
abundance: NA
j_gene: TRBJ1-1
CDR3aa: CASRRSGGTEAFF
CDR3nt: TGTGCCAGCAGGAGGTCCGGCGGCACTGAAGCTTTCTTT

d_gene: NA
v_gene: TRBV19
abundance: NA
j_gene: TRBJ1-5
CDR3aa: CASSTRDRSNQPQHF
CDR3nt: TGTGCCAGTAGTACCCGCGACAGAAGCAATCAGCCCCAGCATTTT

d_gene: NA
v_gene: TRBV7-9
abundance: NA
j_gene: TRBJ1-3
CDR3aa: CASSIRGVGNTIYF
CDR3nt: TGTGCCAGCAGCATCAGGGGCGTCGGAAACACCATATATTTT

d_gene: NA
v_gene: TRBV6-1
abundance: NA
j_gene: TRBJ1-4
CDR3aa: CASSGLLGGTNEKLFF
CDR3nt: TGTGCCAGCAGTGGACTACTGGGGGGGACTAATGAAAAACTGTTTTTT

d_gene: NA
v_gene: TRBV11-3
abundance: few
j_gene: TRBJ2-2
CDR3aa: CASSLAANTGELFF
CDR3nt: TGTGCCAGCAGCTTAGCCGCGAACACCGGGGAGCTGTTTTTT

d_gene: NA
v_gene: TRBV30
abundance: once
j_gene: TRBJ2-7
CDR3aa: CAWSVSLYYEQYF
CDR3nt: TGTGCCTGGAGTGTGAGTCTCTACTACGAGCAGTACTTC

d_gene: TRBD1
v_gene: TRBV5-5
abundance: NA
j_gene: TRBJ1-1
CDR3aa: CASSATGTSDTEAFF
CDR3nt: TGTGCCAGCAGCGCGACAGGGACCTCCGACACTGAAGCTTTCTTT

d_gene: TRBD1
v_gene: TRBV19
abundance: NA
j_gene: TRBJ2-3
CDR3aa: CASSITVGTDHADTQYF
CDR3nt: TGTGCCAGTAGTATTACGGTTGGGACAGATCATGCAGATACGCAGTATTTT

d_gene: NA
v_gene: TRBV30
abundance: NA
j_gene: TRBJ1-2
CDR3aa: CAWSALIGYTF
CDR3nt: TGTGCCTGGAGCGCCTTAATAGGCTACACCTTC

d_gene: NA
v_gene: TRBV5-5
abundance: NA
j_gene: TRBJ2-7
CDR3aa: CASSLGLSGLTYEQYF
CDR3nt: NA

d_gene: TRBD1
v_gene: TRBV5-4
abundance: NA
j_gene: TRBJ1-4
CDR3aa: CASSLQGANEKLFF
CDR3nt: TGTGCCAGCAGCTTACAGGGGGCTAATGAAAAACTGTTTTTT

d_gene: NA
v_gene: TRBV5-4
abundance: NA
j_gene: TRBJ1-2
CDR3aa: CASSLGWGDYGYTF
CDR3nt: TGTGCCAGCAGCTTGGGTTGGGGGGACTATGGCTACACCTTC

d_gene: NA
v_gene: TRBV7-2
abundance: NA
j_gene: TRBJ1-2
CDR3aa: CASSPSAGENYGYTF
CDR3nt: TGTGCCAGCAGCCCCAGCGCCGGGGAAAACTATGGCTACACCTTC

d_gene: NA
v_gene: TRBV6-6
abundance: few
j_gene: TRBJ1-2
CDR3aa: CASSPTAAAGYTF
CDR3nt: TGTGCCAGCAGCCCGACAGCCGCTGCCGGCTACACCTTC

d_gene: NA
v_gene: TRBV5-1
abundance: NA
j_gene: TRBJ1-2
CDR3aa: CASSPTDYGYTF
CDR3nt: TGCGCCAGCAGCCCGACAGATTATGGCTACACCTTC

d_gene: NA
v_gene: TRBV5-5
abundance: NA
j_gene: TRBJ2-7
CDR3aa: CASSSNLGSSYEQYF
CDR3nt: TGTGCCAGCAGCTCTAATCTGGGAAGCTCCTACGAGCAGTACTTC

d_gene: NA
v_gene: TRBV29-1
abundance: NA
j_gene: TRBJ2-3
CDR3aa: CSVVNADTQYF
CDR3nt: TGCAGCGTTGTAAATGCAGATACGCAGTATTTT

d_gene: NA
v_gene: TRBV7-9
abundance: NA
j_gene: TRBJ1-6
CDR3aa: CASTEALGDSPLHF
CDR3nt: TGTGCCAGCACCGAGGCCCTGGGCGATTCACCCCTCCACTTT

d_gene: TRBD2
v_gene: TRBV7-9
abundance: NA
j_gene: TRBJ2-3
CDR3aa: CASSLGVAGGTDTQYF
CDR3nt: TGTGCCAGCAGCTTAGGGGTCGCGGGGGGCACAGATACGCAGTATTTT

d_gene: NA
v_gene: TRBV9
abundance: few
j_gene: TRBJ2-1
CDR3aa: CASSVRFDEQFF
CDR3nt: TGTGCCAGCAGCGTGCGATTTGATGAGCAGTTCTTC

d_gene: NA
v_gene: TRBV2
abundance: NA
j_gene: TRBJ2-2
CDR3aa: CASSAQDTGELFF
CDR3nt: TGTGCCAGCAGTGCCCAAGACACCGGGGAGCTGTTTTTT

d_gene: TRBD2
v_gene: TRBV10-3
abundance: NA
j_gene: TRBJ2-7
CDR3aa: CAISGTSTTYEQYF
CDR3nt: TGTGCCATCAGCGGGACTAGCACCACCTACGAGCAGTACTTC

d_gene: NA
v_gene: TRBV7-3
abundance: NA
j_gene: TRBJ1-2
CDR3aa: CASSLTGLGGPGYGYTF
CDR3nt: TGTGCCAGCAGCTTAACTGGGCTTGGGGGGCCTGGCTATGGCTACACCTTC

d_gene: TRBD1
v_gene: TRBV9
abundance: NA
j_gene: TRBJ1-4
CDR3aa: CASSPWTGNEKLFF
CDR3nt: TGTGCCAGCAGCCCCTGGACAGGGAATGAAAAACTGTTTTTT

d_gene: NA
v_gene: TRBV19
abundance: NA
j_gene: TRBJ2-7
CDR3aa: CASSSAGRRYEQYF
CDR3nt: TGTGCCAGTAGTTCTGCGGGACGCCGGTACGAGCAGTACTTC

d_gene: TRBD1
v_gene: TRBV7-6
abundance: many
j_gene: TRBJ1-1
CDR3aa: CASSLGTGGNTEAFF
CDR3nt: TGTGCCAGCAGCTTAGGGACAGGGGGGAACACTGAAGCTTTCTTT

d_gene: NA
v_gene: TRBV5-6
abundance: NA
j_gene: TRBJ2-7
CDR3aa: CASSLGEHPKPYEQYF
CDR3nt: TGTGCCAGCAGCTTGGGTGAGCATCCCAAACCTTACGAGCAGTACTTC

d_gene: TRBD1
v_gene: TRBV27
abundance: NA
j_gene: TRBJ2-7
CDR3aa: CASRQGAREQYF
CDR3nt: TGTGCCAGTCGACAGGGGGCGCGAGAGCAGTACTTC

d_gene: NA
v_gene: TRBV5-1
abundance: NA
j_gene: TRBJ1-5
CDR3aa: CASSLVSNQPQHF
CDR3nt: TGCGCCAGCAGCTTGGTCTCGAATCAGCCCCAGCATTTT

d_gene: NA
v_gene: TRBV21-1
abundance: NA
j_gene: TRBJ1-2
CDR3aa: CASSKGYRNHGYTF
CDR3nt: TGTGCCAGCAGCAAAGGTTACAGAAATCATGGCTACACCTTC

d_gene: NA
v_gene: TRBV7-9
abundance: NA
j_gene: TRBJ1-1
CDR3aa: CASSLGSGLGTEAFF
CDR3nt: TGTGCCAGCAGCTTGGGTTCAGGGTTGGGGACTGAAGCTTTCTTT

d_gene: TRBD1
v_gene: TRBV6-6
abundance: few
j_gene: TRBJ1-2
CDR3aa: CASSDSTEDRTYGYTF
CDR3nt: TGTGCCAGCAGTGACTCTACAGAGGACAGGACTTATGGCTACACCTTC

d_gene: TRBD1
v_gene: TRBV5-1
abundance: NA
j_gene: TRBJ1-5
CDR3aa: CASSLRDRDQPQHF
CDR3nt: TGCGCCAGCAGCTTGCGGGACAGAGATCAGCCCCAGCATTTT

d_gene: TRBD2
v_gene: TRBV19
abundance: NA
j_gene: TRBJ2-2
CDR3aa: CASSVAGVTNTGELFF
CDR3nt: TGTGCCAGTAGCGTAGCGGGGGTGACGAACACCGGGGAGCTGTTTTTT

d_gene: NA
v_gene: TRBV27
abundance: once
j_gene: TRBJ2-7
CDR3aa: CASSSRGPEQYF
CDR3nt: TGTGCCAGCAGTTCCCGGGGACCCGAGCAGTACTTC

d_gene: NA
v_gene: TRBV2
abundance: NA
j_gene: TRBJ2-7
CDR3aa: CASSVRQGYEQYF
CDR3nt: TGTGCCAGCAGCGTCAGGCAGGGGTACGAGCAGTACTTC

d_gene: NA
v_gene: TRBV19
abundance: NA
j_gene: TRBJ1-4
CDR3aa: CASSIGGAFGEKLFF
CDR3nt: TGTGCCAGTAGTATAGGAGGGGCGTTTGGTGAAAAACTGTTTTTT

d_gene: NA
v_gene: TRBV18
abundance: NA
j_gene: TRBJ2-1
CDR3aa: CASSPSLDNEQFF
CDR3nt: TGTGCCAGCTCCCCCTCCCTCGACAATGAGCAGTTCTTC

d_gene: TRBD1
v_gene: TRBV5-1
abundance: many
j_gene: TRBJ1-2
CDR3aa: CASSLGGQEGYTF
CDR3nt: TGCGCCAGCAGCTTGGGGGGACAGGAAGGCTACACCTTC

d_gene: NA
v_gene: TRBV7-9
abundance: NA
j_gene: TRBJ2-3
CDR3aa: CASSTSGNTDTQYF
CDR3nt: TGTGCCAGCAGCACCTCCGGGAACACAGATACGCAGTATTTT

d_gene: NA
v_gene: TRBV7-9
abundance: few
j_gene: TRBJ2-7
CDR3aa: CASSPDIPSSYEQYF
CDR3nt: TGTGCCAGCAGCCCCGACATCCCCAGCTCCTACGAGCAGTACTTC

d_gene: NA
v_gene: TRBV5-6
abundance: NA
j_gene: TRBJ2-3
CDR3aa: CASSFVGGDTQYF
CDR3nt: TGTGCCAGCAGCTTCGTCGGGGGAGATACGCAGTATTTT

d_gene: NA
v_gene: TRBV7-9
abundance: NA
j_gene: TRBJ2-2
CDR3aa: CASSLATGATGELFF
CDR3nt: TGTGCCAGCAGCTTAGCTACAGGAGCCACCGGGGAGCTGTTTTTT

d_gene: TRBD2
v_gene: TRBV30
abundance: NA
j_gene: TRBJ2-3
CDR3aa: CAWSVGTSGGNTQYF
CDR3nt: TGTGCCTGGAGTGTCGGGACTAGCGGGGGGAATACGCAGTATTTT